The T cell receptor beta chain under discussion was sequenced for a study of shared clonotypes between healthy human individuals. Germline CDR1 SGHRS, CDR2 YFSETQ. V shed 4 bases and J 7 bases; nucleotides not matched to a gene: 6. The CDR3 sequence is 15 residues long. This clone was recorded only once. Its target is not known. Broader study findings: Even with large depth, rarefaction showed that sorted-subset sequencing was incomplete.

Over several immunoSEQ plates, each subset's genomic DNA was distributed in even portions. Sequenced by immunoSEQ multiplex PCR; TCRdb stores in-frame clones only, minus some. The sample consists of approximately 1,500,000 clones, around 98% of them appearing once. What was sequenced was naive CD4+ T cells sorted from blood. Subset denoted: CD45RA+ positively selected. The chain couples TRBV5-1 to TRBJ2-3; 13 nucleotides match TRBD2. The TCR originated in a man aged 25 to 45 in good health. The chain's CDR3 is CASSPGTSGTYTQYF. As DNA, the CDR3 is TGCGCCAGCAGCCCCGGGACTAGCGGGACATATACGCAGTATTTT.